A single sample is the source of the 22 T cell receptor beta chains below, sequenced in a study of blood T cell repertoires in COVID-19. Assay: immunoSEQ multiplex PCR; the TCRdb copy retains only in-frame clones and omits some. The sample records about 120,000 clones, over 70% being singletons. Sequenced material: peripheral blood. The receptor set was obtained from an elderly man with active or convalescent COVID-19.

This clone is a singleton in its sample. The CDR3: CASSQQGNEQFF. The CDR3 DNA sequence: TGTGCCAGCAGTCAACAGGGGAATGAGCAGTTCTTC. The chain is built from TRBV6-2 or TRBV6-3 and TRBJ2-1; 7 nucleotides align to TRBD1. Losses at the gene ends were 5 bases for V and 7 bases for J; bases not matched to a gene: 2. Per germline, CDR1 MNHEY and CDR2 SVGEGT. This CDR3 region has 12 residues.

This sequence joins TRBV3-1 (or the pseudogene TRBV3-2) and TRBJ2-3; D unresolved. Trimming shortened V by 2 bases and J by 6 bases, and 9 bases separated the two germline ends. CDR3 size: 13 residues. CDR1 is LGHDT and CDR2 is YNNKEL in the germline V gene (reference sequence). CDR3 region: CASSQRGADTQYF. CDR3 coding DNA: TGTGCCAGCAGCCAAAGAGGAGCCGATACGCAGTATTTT.

This clone has a handful of counts. The chain uses TRBV4-3 and TRBJ2-7; D might be TRBD2 (5 bases). With 1 base removed from V and 2 bases from J, the gap between germline ends came to 9 bases. This CDR3 has 14 amino acids. Germline assignment: CDR1 LGHNA and CDR2 YSLEER. The CDR3 here is CASSQGTGTYEQYF. CDR3 DNA sequence: TGCGCCAGCAGCCAAGGTACGGGGACCTACGAGCAGTACTTC.

The chain is built from TRBV30 and TRBJ2-5; tentative D call: TRBD1 (5 bases). Germline CDR1 and CDR2: GTSNPN and SVGIG (reference sequence). The ends were cut back, 2 bases at V and 4 bases at J, with 8 bases in the middle. The CDR3 has 12 amino acids. CDR3 DNA sequence: TGTGCCTGGAGTCCCACAGGAGAGACCCAGTACTTC. As protein: CAWSPTGETQYF.

This clone showed up just once. The chain couples TRBV5-1 to TRBJ2-1; TRBD1 aligns across 10 bases. Per germline, CDR1 SGHRS and CDR2 YFSETQ. This CDR3 region has 21 residues. V shed 3 bases and J 2 bases; nucleotides not matched to a gene: 20. The CDR3 DNA sequence: TGCGCCAGCAGCTGGGGGTCCCGGGACAGGGGACCACTAGCCCCCTACAATGAGCAGTTCTTC. Translating it yields CASSWGSRDRGPLAPYNEQFF. Using reference TRBV5-1 and TRBJ2-1 for the parts outside the CDR3, the full variable domain is KAGVTQTPRYLIKTRGQQVTLSCSPISGHRSVSWYQQTPGQGLQFLFEYFSETQRNKGNFPGRFSGRQFSNSRSEMNVSTLELGDSALYLCASSWGSRDRGPLAPYNEQFFGPGTRLTVL.

This clone has only a few counts. The gene calls are TRBV6-4 and TRBJ2-2; perhaps TRBD1 as D (5 bases). V lost 3 bases to trimming and J lost 5 bases, with 13 bases between them. Per the germline V gene, CDR1 is MRHNA and CDR2 is SNTAGT. The CDR3 spans 15 residues. Here the CDR3 DNA reads TGTGCCAGCAGTGAATGGCAGGGTGGAACCGGGGAGCTGTTTTTT. It translates to CASSEWQGGTGELFF.

This chain links TRBV7-3 with TRBJ2-7; 10 positions agree with TRBD1. The ends lost 5 bases at V and 5 bases at J; junction bases unmatched: 9. This CDR3 region has 15 residues. CDR1 SGHTA and CDR2 FQGTGA come from the germline V gene. CDR3 residues: CASSPHPGQGNEQYF. CDR3 DNA: TGTGCCAGCAGCCCGCACCCGGGACAGGGGAACGAGCAGTACTTC.

The chain has TRBV12-3 or TRBV12-4 and TRBJ2-3; 8 bases are a match to TRBD2. Unmatched junction bases numbered 4, after V lost 6 bases and J lost 8 bases. The CDR3 length is 12 residues. CDR3: CASSLLAVTQYF. The CDR3 DNA reads TGTGCCAGCAGCCTACTAGCGGTTACGCAGTATTTT.

The rearrangement links TRBV2 to TRBJ2-3; 13 bases line up with TRBD2. CDR3 size: 18 residues. CDR1 SNHLY and CDR2 FYNNEI come from the germline V gene. V lost 5 bases to trimming and J lost 1 base; unmatched junction nucleotides: 9. The CDR3 loop is CASSPQTSGGPGTDTQYF. The CDR3 DNA is TGTGCCAGCAGTCCCCAGACTAGCGGGGGGCCCGGCACAGATACGCAGTATTTT.

The V gene is TRBV4-2, the J gene TRBJ2-7; the D is unclear. The germline CDR1 and CDR2 sequences are LGHNA and YNFKEQ. Between the trimmed V and J ends, which lost 0 bases and 3 bases, there was a span of 12 bases. The CDR3 loop spans 15 amino acids. Written as DNA, the CDR3 is TGTGCCAGCAGCCAAGAGCTTCTAGATAACTACGAGCAGTACTTC. Protein product: CASSQELLDNYEQYF.

The V gene is TRBV5-6, the J gene TRBJ1-5, with D uncertain. The CDR3 runs to 14 residues. Germline V gene lookup returns CDR1 SGHDT and CDR2 YYEEEE. Trimming shortened V by 7 bases and J by 5 bases, and 16 bases separated the two germline ends. CDR3 coding DNA: TGTGCCAGCTCCCGGGGAATCCCGGATCAGCCCCAGCATTTT. This gives the protein CASSRGIPDQPQHF.

This clone was seen only once. The gene calls are TRBV19 and TRBJ2-3; 9 bases align to TRBD2. The CDR3 totals 16 residues. Germline assignment: CDR1 LNHDA and CDR2 SQIVND (reference sequence). The J segment lost 5 bases and the V segment lost 6 bases, leaving 12 bases of the junction unmatched. The CDR3 nucleotides are TGTGCCAGTAGCGCCGCCCAGGCGGGGGGGCGAGATACGCAGTATTTT. It yields the protein CASSAAQAGGRDTQYF.

The chain carries TRBV20-1 and TRBJ2-7; D gene ambiguous. This CDR3 spans 13 amino acids. CDR1 and CDR2 from the germline V gene are DFQATT and SNEGSKA (reference sequence). V dropped 3 bases and J dropped 1 base, with 10 bases sitting between them. The chain's CDR3 is CSASLGPSYEQYF. Written as DNA, the CDR3 is TGCAGTGCTAGTTTGGGCCCTTCCTACGAGCAGTACTTC.

The chain employs TRBV7-9 and TRBJ2-1; 16 bases map to TRBD2. V gave up 4 bases and J gave up 8 bases; unmatched junction bases: 5. The germline CDR1 and CDR2 sequences are SEHNR and FQNEAQ (reference sequence). This CDR3 is 16 amino acids long. The CDR3 loop reads CASSSGTSGGAHEQFF. The DNA for the CDR3 is TGTGCCAGCAGCTCTGGGACTAGCGGGGGGGCCCATGAGCAGTTCTTC.

V is TRBV11-2 and J is TRBJ2-3; D unclear. CDR3 size: 13 residues. Germline V gene lookup returns CDR1 SGHAT and CDR2 FQNNGV. The V gene lost 5 bases and the J gene lost 4 bases, with 10 bases spanning the gap. DNA for the CDR3: TGTGCCAGCAGCCGAGCACGGGCAGATACGCAGTATTTT. This translates into CASSRARADTQYF.

V is TRBV2 and J is TRBJ1-1, with 7 bases aligning to TRBD1. Germline trimming cut 4 bases from V and 3 bases from J; bases unmatched to any gene: 2. CDR3 length equals 13 residues. The V gene's germline CDR1 is SNHLY and CDR2 FYNNEI. The CDR3 nucleotides are TGTGCCAGCAGTGCTCAGGGGGACACTGAAGCTTTCTTT. Protein sequence: CASSAQGDTEAFF. Using reference TRBV2 and TRBJ1-1 for the parts outside the CDR3, the full variable domain is EPEVTQTPSHQVTQMGQEVILRCVPISNHLYFYWYRQILGQKVEFLVSFYNNEISEKSEIFDDQFSVERPDGSNFTLKIRSTKLEDSAMYFCASSAQGDTEAFFGQGTRLTVV.

The CDR3 reads CASSLRSGGTEAFF. DNA of the CDR3: TGCGCCAGCAGCTTGCGCTCAGGGGGCACTGAAGCTTTCTTT. The V gene is TRBV5-1, the J gene TRBJ1-1, with 7 bases matching TRBD1. CDR3 size: 14 residues. CDR1 is SGHRS and CDR2 is YFSETQ in the germline V gene. After removal of 1 base from V and 4 bases from J, the junction contained 4 bases not matched to a gene.

This clone was seen a handful of times. The CDR3 is CASSHVDRGSSGYTF. The CDR3 coding sequence is TGTGCCAGCAGTCATGTTGACAGGGGTTCAAGTGGCTACACCTTC. V gene TRBV7-9 combines with J gene TRBJ1-2, with TRBD1 matching 8 bases. V lost 6 bases and J lost 7; bases outside the gene matches: 13. The CDR3 covers 15 residues. Germline CDR1 reads SEHNR; CDR2 reads FQNEAQ (reference sequence).

The chain is built from TRBV6-6 and TRBJ2-7, with TRBD2 matching 8 bases. The germline V gene encodes CDR1 MNHNY and CDR2 SVGAGI (reference sequence). CDR3 size: 16 residues. Trimming cost V 6 bases and J 2 bases; bases outside gene matches: 12. The CDR3 DNA follows: TGTGCCAGCAGAGCGACTAGCGAAGCATCTACCTACGAGCAGTACTTC. Residues: CASRATSEASTYEQYF.

This chain uses TRBV11-2 with TRBJ2-5; D might be TRBD2 (5 bases). The CDR3 is 13 residues long. Looked up from germline, CDR1 is SGHAT and CDR2 is FQNNGV. V dropped 5 bases and J dropped 5 bases, with 12 bases sitting between them. CDR3 nucleotide sequence: TGTGCCAGCAGCATACCGGGGTTGGAGACCCAGTACTTC. It is translated as CASSIPGLETQYF.

The chain uses TRBV6-5 and TRBJ1-2, with D perhaps matching TRBD1 (6 bases). This CDR3 contains 13 residues. V shed 6 bases and J shed 7 bases, with 15 bases lying between them. Germline V gene sequence: CDR1 MNHEY, CDR2 SVGAGI. CDR3 residues: CASSPGGGGGYTF. The CDR3 bases are TGTGCCAGCAGCCCCGGCGGGGGCGGTGGCTACACCTTC.

The CDR3, as DNA: TGTGCCAGCAGCTTAGGGGGACTAGGTGCTTTCTTT. Residues: CASSLGGLGAFF. The chain employs TRBV7-2 and TRBJ1-1; maybe TRBD1 (5 bases). Trimming took 1 base from V and 11 from J, leaving 11 bases between them. CDR3 size: 12 residues. Looked up from germline, CDR1 is SGHTA and CDR2 is FQGNSA.